One sample yielded the 3 T cell receptor beta chains listed below, sequenced in a study of blood T cell repertoires in COVID-19. The assay was immunoSEQ multiplex PCR, and TCRdb's table has in-frame clones only and misses some. Of roughly 150,000 clones in the sample, approximately 92% were seen once. The material sequenced was peripheral blood. The origin of the receptors is a woman in her thirties or forties with acute or convalescent COVID-19.

The V gene is TRBV9, the J gene TRBJ2-4; D not certain. There are 15 residues in the CDR3. Trimming stripped 0 bases from V and 0 bases from J, with 7 bases between. Germline V CDR1 and CDR2: SGDLS, YYNGEE. The CDR3 here is CASSVDAIAKNIQYF. The DNA for the CDR3 is TGTGCCAGCAGCGTAGACGCGATAGCCAAAAACATTCAGTACTTC.

The chain recombines TRBV28 with TRBJ2-3; the D is unclear. Trimming stripped 2 bases from V and 2 bases from J, with 11 bases between. Germline CDR1 is MDHEN and CDR2 is SYDVKM. This CDR3 is 15 amino acids long. The CDR3 sequence: CASSLAIPITDTQYF. Here the CDR3 DNA reads TGTGCCAGCAGTTTAGCCATCCCTATCACAGATACGCAGTATTTT.

The DNA of the CDR3 is TGTGCCATCAGTGATTGGGGGACAGGGGGCACCGGGGAGCTGTTTTTT. The encoded protein is CAISDWGTGGTGELFF. The chain couples TRBV10-3 to TRBJ2-2; 11 bases agree with TRBD1. The CDR3 runs to 16 residues. Germline V CDR1 and CDR2: ENHRY, SYGVKD. V dropped 3 bases and J dropped 4; count of bases not matched to a gene: 4.